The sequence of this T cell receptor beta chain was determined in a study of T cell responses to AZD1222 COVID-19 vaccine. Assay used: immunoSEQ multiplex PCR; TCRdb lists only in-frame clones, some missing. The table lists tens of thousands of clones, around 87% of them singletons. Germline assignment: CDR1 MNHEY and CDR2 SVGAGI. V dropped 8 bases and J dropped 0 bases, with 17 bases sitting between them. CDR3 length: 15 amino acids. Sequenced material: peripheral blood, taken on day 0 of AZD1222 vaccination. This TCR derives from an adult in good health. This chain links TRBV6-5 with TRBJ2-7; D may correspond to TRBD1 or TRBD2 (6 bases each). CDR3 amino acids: CASLRGDTVSYEQYF. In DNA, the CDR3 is TGTGCCAGCCTTAGGGGGGACACAGTCTCCTACGAGCAGTACTTC.